The 10 T cell receptor beta chains presented below share a single source sample, sequenced in a study of blood T cell repertoires in COVID-19. The method was immunoSEQ multiplex PCR; TCRdb's version includes in-frame clones alone and lacks a portion of them. Of approximately 290,000 clones in the sample, 85% to 90% were seen once. Sequenced material: peripheral blood. The receptors were sampled from a man aged 30-40 years with acute or convalescent COVID-19.

The CDR3: CAGALMADTEAFF. CDR3 DNA: TGTGCCGGGGCCCTCATGGCGGACACTGAAGCTTTCTTT. This chain links TRBV6-5 with TRBJ1-1, with D tentatively TRBD1 (5 bases). Germline lookup yields CDR1 MNHEY and CDR2 SVGAGI. CDR3 size: 13 residues. The V end was cut by 11 bases, the J end by 3 bases, with 16 bases between.

V usage is TRBV21-1 and J usage is TRBJ2-1; the DNA was not used to check the table's D call, TRBD2. TRBV21-1 is deemed a pseudogene. This CDR3 comprises 16 residues. In nucleotides, the CDR3 is TGTGCCAGCAGCAAAGGACGGGAGGGCGGCCAGCGTGAGCAGTTCTTC. Translated, it gives CASSKGREGGQREQFF.

The chain joins TRBV12-3 or TRBV12-4 to TRBJ1-2, with D unresolved. V was cut by 6 bases and J by 7 bases, with 15 bases left in between. The CDR3 is 13 amino acids. CDR3 sequence reads: CASSRTSYGGYTF. The CDR3 bases are TGTGCCAGCAGCCGCACTTCCTATGGTGGCTACACCTTC.

This clone showed up just once. The V gene is TRBV27, the J gene TRBJ2-7; 9 bases are a match to TRBD2. J was trimmed by 2 bases and V by 4 bases; bases with no gene match: 6. The CDR3 extends over 15 amino acids. Germline V lookup: CDR1 MNHEY, CDR2 SMNVEV (reference sequence). The CDR3 sequence: CASSSNLAGTYEQYF. CDR3 nucleotide sequence: TGTGCCAGCAGTTCAAACCTAGCGGGGACCTACGAGCAGTACTTC.

The chain recombines TRBV30 with TRBJ2-1, with TRBD2 matching 11 bases. Germline V gives CDR1 GTSNPN, CDR2 SVGIG (reference sequence). The ends lost 5 bases at V and 6 bases at J; junction bases unmatched: 12. The CDR3 extends over 16 amino acids. The CDR3 DNA reads as TGTGCCTGGTCTAGCGGGGGGTTCCGGCACAGCAATGAGCAGTTCTTC. The encoded protein is CAWSSGGFRHSNEQFF.

The chain joins TRBV10-2 to TRBJ1-2; D gene ambiguous. The CDR3 is made up of 14 amino acids. Germline loops: CDR1 WSHSY, CDR2 SAAADI. V was cut by 0 bases and J by 3 bases, with 8 bases left in between. The CDR3 protein is CASSESMSYYGYTF. The CDR3 DNA sequence: TGCGCCAGCAGTGAGTCTATGAGCTACTATGGCTACACCTTC.

The chain has TRBV11-2 and TRBJ2-5; D perhaps matches TRBD1 (5 bases). Germline lookup yields CDR1 SGHAT and CDR2 FQNNGV. V dropped 5 bases and J dropped 2 bases, with 9 bases sitting between them. The CDR3 is made up of 13 amino acids. The CDR3 DNA is TGTGCCAGCAGCGAAACAGGACAAGAGACCCAGTACTTC. Translating gives CASSETGQETQYF.

The V and J genes are TRBV4-2 and TRBJ2-2; 12 bases map to TRBD2. This CDR3 is 18 amino acids long. Germline V gives CDR1 LGHNA, CDR2 YNFKEQ. The ends lost 4 bases at V and 4 bases at J; junction bases unmatched: 10. CDR3 loop: CASSPGLAGNRGTGELFF. CDR3 coding DNA: TGTGCCAGCAGCCCAGGACTAGCGGGGAATCGGGGCACCGGGGAGCTGTTTTTT.

The chain is built from TRBV5-1 and TRBJ2-3, with D possibly TRBD2 on 6 matching bases. CDR1 is SGHRS, CDR2 YFSETQ, per germline. The CDR3 totals 16 residues. Trimming left V 4 bases short and J 4 bases short, with 19 bases between. This CDR3 is CASSGGITGVSDTQYF. CDR3 coding DNA: TGCGCCAGCAGCGGGGGAATAACGGGAGTCTCAGATACGCAGTATTTT.

This sequence joins TRBV2 and TRBJ1-3, with D possibly matching TRBD1 (5 bases). The V gene's germline CDR1 is SNHLY and CDR2 FYNNEI. The CDR3 runs 15 residues. Trimming left V 2 bases short and J 9 bases short, with 17 bases between. The CDR3 bases are TGTGCCAGCAGTGAATACGGGACTGCTGGGATCACCATATATTTT. This sequence encodes CASSEYGTAGITIYF.